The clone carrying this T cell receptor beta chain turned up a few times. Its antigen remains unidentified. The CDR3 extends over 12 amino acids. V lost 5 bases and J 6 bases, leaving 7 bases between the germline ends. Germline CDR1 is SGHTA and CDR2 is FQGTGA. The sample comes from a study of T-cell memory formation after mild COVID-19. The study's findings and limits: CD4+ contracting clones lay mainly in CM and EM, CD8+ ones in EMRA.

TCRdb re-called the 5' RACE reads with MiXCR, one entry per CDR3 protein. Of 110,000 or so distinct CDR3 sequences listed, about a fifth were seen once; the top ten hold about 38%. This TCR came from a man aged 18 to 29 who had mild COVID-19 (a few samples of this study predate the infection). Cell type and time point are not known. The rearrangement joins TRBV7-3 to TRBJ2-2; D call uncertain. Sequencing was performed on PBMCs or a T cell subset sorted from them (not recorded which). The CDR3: CASSPVSGELFF. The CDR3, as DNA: TGTGCCAGCAGCCCGGTCTCCGGGGAGCTGTTTTTT.